Listed here are 2 T cell receptor beta chains from one sample, sequenced in a study of T cells in Graves' hyperthyroidism and ophthalmopathy. RNA transcripts provided the source from which TCR beta CDR3 regions were amplified. Using the HTBI primer set, a first-round RT-PCR was run on the TCR CDR3. MiXCR, run by TCRdb on the multiplex PCR reads, gives a single entry per CDR3 protein. The sample lists some 560,000 distinct CDR3 sequences, less than 15% occurring once. The sample was blood. The receptors originated from a woman between 40 and 55 years old with Graves' hyperthyroidism.

The sample holds many counts of this clonotype. The chain uses TRBV20-1 and TRBJ1-4; D perhaps matches TRBD1 (6 bases). Germline-derived CDR1 and CDR2 are DFQATT and SNEGSKA (reference sequence). Trimming removed 3 bases from V and 4 bases from J, with 12 bases in between. The CDR3 totals 14 residues. CDR3 in DNA: TGCAGTGCTAGCAGGACAGCGTATAATGAAAAACTGTTTTTT. Translated: CSASRTAYNEKLFF.

The gene calls are TRBV7-9 and TRBJ1-2; 11 bases match TRBD1. The ends lost 5 bases at V and 7 bases at J; junction bases unmatched: 9. The germline CDR1 and CDR2 sequences are SEHNR and FQNEAQ (reference sequence). CDR3 length: 15 amino acids. Written as DNA, the CDR3 is TGTGCCAGCAGCCATACAGGACAGGGGGCTCGTGGCTACACCTTC. This gives the protein CASSHTGQGARGYTF.